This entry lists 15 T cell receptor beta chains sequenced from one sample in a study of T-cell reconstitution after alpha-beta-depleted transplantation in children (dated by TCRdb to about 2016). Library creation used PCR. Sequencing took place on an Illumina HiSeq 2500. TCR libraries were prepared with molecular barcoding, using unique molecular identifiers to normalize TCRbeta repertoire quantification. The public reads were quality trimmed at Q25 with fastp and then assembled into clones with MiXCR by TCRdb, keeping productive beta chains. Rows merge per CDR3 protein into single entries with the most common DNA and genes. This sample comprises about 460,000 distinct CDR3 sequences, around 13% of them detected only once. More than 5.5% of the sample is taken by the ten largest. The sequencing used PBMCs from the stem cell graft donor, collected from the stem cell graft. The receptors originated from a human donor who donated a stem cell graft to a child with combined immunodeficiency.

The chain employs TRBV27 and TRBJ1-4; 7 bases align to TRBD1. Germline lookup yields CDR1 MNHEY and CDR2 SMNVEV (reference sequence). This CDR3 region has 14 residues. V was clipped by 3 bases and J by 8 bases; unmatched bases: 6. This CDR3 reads CASSFQGVGEKLFF. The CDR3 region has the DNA TGTGCCAGCAGTTTCCAGGGGGTAGGCGAAAAACTGTTTTTT.

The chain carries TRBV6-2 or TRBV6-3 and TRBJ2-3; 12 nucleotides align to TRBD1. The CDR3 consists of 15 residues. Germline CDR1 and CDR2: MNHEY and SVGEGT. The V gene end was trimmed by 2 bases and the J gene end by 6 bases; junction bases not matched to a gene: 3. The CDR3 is CASSYAGQGADTQYF. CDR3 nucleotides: TGTGCCAGCAGTTACGCGGGACAGGGGGCTGATACGCAGTATTTT.

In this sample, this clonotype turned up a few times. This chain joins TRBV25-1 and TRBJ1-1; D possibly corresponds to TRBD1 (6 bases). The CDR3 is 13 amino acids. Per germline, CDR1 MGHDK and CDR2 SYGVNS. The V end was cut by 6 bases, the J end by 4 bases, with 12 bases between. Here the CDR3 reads CASSPQGLTEAFF. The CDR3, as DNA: TGTGCCAGCAGCCCACAGGGCCTCACTGAAGCTTTCTTT.

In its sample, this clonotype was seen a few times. CDR3 residues: CASSLAATTDTQYF. CDR3 DNA: TGTGCCAGCAGCCTAGCGGCCACCACAGATACGCAGTATTTT. The chain links TRBV9 to TRBJ2-3, with TRBD2 matching over 7 bases. CDR1 is SGDLS and CDR2 is YYNGEE in the germline V gene. CDR3 size: 14 residues. After removal of 4 bases from V and 2 bases from J, the junction contained 4 bases not matched to a gene.

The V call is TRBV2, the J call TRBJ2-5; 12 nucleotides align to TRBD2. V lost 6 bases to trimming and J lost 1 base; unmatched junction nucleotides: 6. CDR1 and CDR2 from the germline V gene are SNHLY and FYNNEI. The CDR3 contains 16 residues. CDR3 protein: CASRSTSGSTQETQYF. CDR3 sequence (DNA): TGTGCCAGCAGGTCGACTAGCGGGAGCACCCAAGAGACCCAGTACTTC.

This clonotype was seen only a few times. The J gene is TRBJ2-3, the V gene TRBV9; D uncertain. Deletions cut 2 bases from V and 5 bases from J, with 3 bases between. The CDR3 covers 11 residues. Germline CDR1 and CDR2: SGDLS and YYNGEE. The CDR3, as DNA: TGTGCCAGCAGCGTCGTAGATACGCAGTATTTT. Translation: CASSVVDTQYF.

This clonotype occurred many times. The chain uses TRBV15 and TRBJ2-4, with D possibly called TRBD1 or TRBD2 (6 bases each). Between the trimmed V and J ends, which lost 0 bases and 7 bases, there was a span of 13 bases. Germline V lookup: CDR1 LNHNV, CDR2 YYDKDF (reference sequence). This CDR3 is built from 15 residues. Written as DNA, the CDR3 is TGTGCCACCAGCAGAGATGGAGGGGGTGGGAACATTCAGTACTTC. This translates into CATSRDGGGGNIQYF.

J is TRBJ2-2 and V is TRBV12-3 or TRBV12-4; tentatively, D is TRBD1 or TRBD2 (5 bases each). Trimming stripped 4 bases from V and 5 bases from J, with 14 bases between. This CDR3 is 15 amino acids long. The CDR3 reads CASSSGTVETGELFF. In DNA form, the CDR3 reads TGTGCCAGCAGTTCCGGGACGGTGGAAACCGGGGAGCTGTTTTTT.

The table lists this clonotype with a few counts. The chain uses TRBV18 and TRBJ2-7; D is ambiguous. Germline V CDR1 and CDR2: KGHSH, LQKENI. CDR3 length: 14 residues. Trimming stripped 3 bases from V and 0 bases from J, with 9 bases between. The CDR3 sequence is CASSPGLSSYEQYF. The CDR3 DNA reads TGTGCCAGCTCACCGGGGTTGAGCTCCTACGAGCAGTACTTC.

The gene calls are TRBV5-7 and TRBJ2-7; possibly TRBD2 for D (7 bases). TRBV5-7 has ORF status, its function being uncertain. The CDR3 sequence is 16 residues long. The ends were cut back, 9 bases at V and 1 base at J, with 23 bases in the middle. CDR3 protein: CAMSPVRGRRSYEQYF. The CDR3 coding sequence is TGTGCCATGAGCCCGGTGCGGGGGCGCCGTTCCTACGAGCAGTACTTC.

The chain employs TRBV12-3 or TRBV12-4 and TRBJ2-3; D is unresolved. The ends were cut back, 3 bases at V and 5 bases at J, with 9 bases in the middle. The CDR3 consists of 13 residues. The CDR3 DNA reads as TGTGCCAGCAGTTTTGGGGTTGTAGATACGCAGTATTTT. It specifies CASSFGVVDTQYF.

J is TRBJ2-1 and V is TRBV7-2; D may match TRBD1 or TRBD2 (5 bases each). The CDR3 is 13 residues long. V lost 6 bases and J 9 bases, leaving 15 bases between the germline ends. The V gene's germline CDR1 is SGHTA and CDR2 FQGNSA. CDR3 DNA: TGTGCCAGCAGGGGGGATCGCCGGCGTGAGCAGTTCTTC. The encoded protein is CASRGDRRREQFF.

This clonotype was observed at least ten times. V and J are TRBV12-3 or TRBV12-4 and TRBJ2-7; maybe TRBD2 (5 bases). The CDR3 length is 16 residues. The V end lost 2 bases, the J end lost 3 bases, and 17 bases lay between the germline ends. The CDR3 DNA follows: TGTGCCAGCAGTTTAACTGTAGGACTGAAGATCTACGAGCAGTACTTC. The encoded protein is CASSLTVGLKIYEQYF.

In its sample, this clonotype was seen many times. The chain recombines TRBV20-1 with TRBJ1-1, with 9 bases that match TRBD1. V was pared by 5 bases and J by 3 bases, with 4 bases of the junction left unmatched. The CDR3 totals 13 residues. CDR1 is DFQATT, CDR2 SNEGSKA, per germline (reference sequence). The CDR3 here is CSARDREYTEAFF. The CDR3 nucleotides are TGCAGTGCTCGGGACAGGGAGTACACTGAAGCTTTCTTT.

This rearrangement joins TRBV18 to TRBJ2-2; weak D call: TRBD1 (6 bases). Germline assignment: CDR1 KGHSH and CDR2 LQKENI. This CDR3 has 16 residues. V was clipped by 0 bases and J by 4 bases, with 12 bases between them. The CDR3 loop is CASSPPVTGRTGELFF. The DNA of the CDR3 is TGTGCCAGCTCACCACCTGTTACAGGGCGCACCGGGGAGCTGTTTTTT.